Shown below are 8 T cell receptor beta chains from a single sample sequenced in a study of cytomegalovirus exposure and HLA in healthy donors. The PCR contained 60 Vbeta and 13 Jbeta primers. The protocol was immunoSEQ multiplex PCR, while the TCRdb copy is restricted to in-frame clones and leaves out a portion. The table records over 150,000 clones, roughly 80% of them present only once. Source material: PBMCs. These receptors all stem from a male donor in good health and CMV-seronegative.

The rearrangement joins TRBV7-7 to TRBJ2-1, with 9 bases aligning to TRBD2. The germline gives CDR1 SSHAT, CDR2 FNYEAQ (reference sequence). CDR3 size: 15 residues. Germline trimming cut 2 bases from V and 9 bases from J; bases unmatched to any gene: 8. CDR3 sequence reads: CASSLSSGGLGEQFF. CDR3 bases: TGTGCCAGCAGCTTATCCAGCGGGGGGCTGGGTGAGCAGTTCTTC. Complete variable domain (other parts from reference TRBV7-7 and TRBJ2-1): GAGVSQSPRYKVTKRGQDVTLRCDPISSHATLYWYQQALGQGPEFLTYFNYEAQPDKSGLPSDRFSAERPEGSISTLTIQRTEQRDSAMYRCASSLSSGGLGEQFFGPGTRLTVL.

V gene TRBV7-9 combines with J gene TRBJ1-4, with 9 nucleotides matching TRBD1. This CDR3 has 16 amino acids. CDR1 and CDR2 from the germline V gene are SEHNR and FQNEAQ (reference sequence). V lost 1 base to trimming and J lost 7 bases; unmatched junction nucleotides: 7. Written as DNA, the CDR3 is TGTGCCAGCAGCTTAGGGGACAGGGCGGTCGCTGAAAAACTGTTTTTT. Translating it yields CASSLGDRAVAEKLFF. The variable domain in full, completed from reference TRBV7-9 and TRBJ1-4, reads DTGVSQNPRHKITKRGQNVTFRCDPISEHNRLYWYRQTLGQGPEFLTYFQNEAQLEKSRLLSDRFSAERPKGSFSTLEIQRTEQGDSAMYLCASSLGDRAVAEKLFFGSGTQLSVL.

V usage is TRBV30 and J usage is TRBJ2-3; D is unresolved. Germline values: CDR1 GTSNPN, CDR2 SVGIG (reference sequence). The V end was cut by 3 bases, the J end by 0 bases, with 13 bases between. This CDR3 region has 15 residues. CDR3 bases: TGTGCCTGGAGGGTTCTAAGCACTAGCACAGATACGCAGTATTTT. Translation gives CAWRVLSTSTDTQYF.

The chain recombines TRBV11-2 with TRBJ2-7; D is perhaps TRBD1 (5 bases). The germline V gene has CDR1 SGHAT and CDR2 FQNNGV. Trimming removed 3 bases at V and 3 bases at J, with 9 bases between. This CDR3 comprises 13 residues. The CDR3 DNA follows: TGTGCCAGCAGCTTGAGAGACAGCTACGAGCAGTACTTC. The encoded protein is CASSLRDSYEQYF.

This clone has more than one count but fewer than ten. DNA of the CDR3: TGTGCCAGCAGTTTATCACTAGGATTCTACGAGCAGTACTTC. It yields the protein CASSLSLGFYEQYF. V gene TRBV28 combines with J gene TRBJ2-7; TRBD2 is a possible D gene (5 bases). The germline CDR1 and CDR2 sequences are MDHEN and SYDVKM. The ends were cut back, 1 base at V and 3 bases at J, with 10 bases in the middle. The CDR3 extends over 14 amino acids.

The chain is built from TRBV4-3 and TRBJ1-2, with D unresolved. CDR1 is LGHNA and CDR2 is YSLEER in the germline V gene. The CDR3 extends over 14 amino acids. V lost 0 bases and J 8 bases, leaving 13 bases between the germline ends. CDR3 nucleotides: TGCGCCAGCAGCCAAGATTCCCAGGAACGCGGCTACACCTTC. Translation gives CASSQDSQERGYTF.

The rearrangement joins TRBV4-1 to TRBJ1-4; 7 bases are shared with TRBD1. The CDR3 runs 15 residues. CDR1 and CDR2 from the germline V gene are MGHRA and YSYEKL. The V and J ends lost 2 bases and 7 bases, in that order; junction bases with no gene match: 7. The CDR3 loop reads CASSQNDREAEKLFF. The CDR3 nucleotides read TGCGCCAGCAGCCAAAATGACAGGGAGGCTGAAAAACTGTTTTTT.

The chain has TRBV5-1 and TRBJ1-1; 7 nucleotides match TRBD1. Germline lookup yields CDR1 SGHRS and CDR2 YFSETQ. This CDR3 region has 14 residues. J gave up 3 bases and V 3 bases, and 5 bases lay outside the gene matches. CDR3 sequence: CASSSARGDTEAFF. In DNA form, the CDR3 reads TGCGCCAGCAGCTCAGCCAGGGGGGACACTGAAGCTTTCTTT.